The rows below give T cell receptor beta chains drawn from one sample of a study of T cell responses to AZD1222 COVID-19 vaccine. Assay: immunoSEQ multiplex PCR; the TCRdb copy retains only in-frame clones and omits some. The table shows fewer than 110,000 clones, with more than 70% occurring only once. The material was peripheral blood, obtained on day 0 of AZD1222 vaccination. The receptors originated from an adult in good health. The CDR3 runs from the conserved cysteine through the conserved F or W.

len: 18; v_gene: TRBV5-4; CDR3aa: CASSSPTSGKFLTDTQYF
len: 13; v_gene: TRBV12-3/TRBV12-4; CDR3aa: CASKQGGHYGYTF
len: 12; v_gene: TRBV2; CDR3aa: CASSELTETQYF
len: 14; v_gene: TRBV9; CDR3aa: CASSAGTGMGGYTF
len: 11; v_gene: TRBV20-1; CDR3aa: CSARQGDEQYF
len: 14; v_gene: TRBV5-1; CDR3aa: CASSEQGYNEKLFF
len: 15; v_gene: TRBV28; CDR3aa: CASSSIRTGYYEQYF
len: 14; v_gene: TRBV5-1; CDR3aa: CASSLKGSQETQYF
len: 14; v_gene: TRBV15; CDR3aa: CATSKDRANYEQYF
len: 17; v_gene: TRBV5-1; CDR3aa: CASSRGTGGSGANVLTF
len: 14; v_gene: TRBV6-1; CDR3aa: CASSELAGPYGYTF
len: 15; v_gene: TRBV30; CDR3aa: CAWRSPGGGNYGYTF